This T cell receptor (beta chain) was sequenced during a study of T cell responses to AZD1222 COVID-19 vaccine. About the research overall: Pooling of second doses given at about 4 or about 12 weeks was done. General study results and limits: The breadth and depth of Spike-specific TCRs increased once two AZD1222 doses had been given. Donors, mostly white British, included more females; clonal diversity was possibly underestimated. Unmutated variant regions are reportedly targeted by nearly half of spike-specific TCRs.

Data came from immunoSEQ multiplex PCR; TCRdb stores just in-frame clones and leaves some out. The top ten clones hold 1.5% to 2% of a sample with roughly 130,000 clones, over 75% of them seen once. Turning to this clone: Its antigen is unidentified.

This TCR derives from an adult in good health. The sample consisted of peripheral blood, taken on day 0 of AZD1222 vaccination.

CDR3 region: CATSDPPRDYEQYF. As DNA, the CDR3 is TGTGCCACCAGTGACCCGCCCCGGGACTACGAGCAGTACTTC. The gene calls are TRBV24-1 and TRBJ2-7; weak D call: TRBD2 (5 bases). CDR1 KGHDR and CDR2 SFDVKD come from the germline V gene. V gave up 4 bases and J gave up 3 bases, with 12 bases separating them. CDR3 size: 14 residues.